This TCR beta chain was retrieved from a study of blood T cell repertoires in COVID-19. Study processing details: It was from reference gene primer amplification that nucleated cell counts were estimated. Assay: immunoSEQ multiplex PCR; the TCRdb copy retains only in-frame clones and omits some. V and J calls plus clone size are reproduced from that table; the DNA served to infer D and trimming. The sample yields 330,000 or so clones, roughly nine tenths seen once. Germline trimming cut 5 bases from V and 7 bases from J; bases unmatched to any gene: 10. From germline, CDR1 is MNHEY and CDR2 SVGAGI. The CDR3 length is 14 residues.

Sequenced material: peripheral blood. The sequence was collected from a woman between 55 and 75 years old with COVID-19, enrolled during active disease. This chain links TRBV6-5 with TRBJ1-1, with 7 bases matching TRBD1. The CDR3 protein is CASSPTGRKNEAFF. The CDR3 DNA is TGTGCCAGCAGTCCGACAGGGCGAAAAAATGAAGCTTTCTTT.